This T cell receptor (beta chain) was found in a study of technical replicates of blood from a few donors. Some clones are missing from TCRdb's copy, which holds only in-frame ones; the method was immunoSEQ multiplex PCR. In the table there are 44,000 or so clones, around nine tenths of which are singletons. The receptor was isolated from a human donor in good health. Some clones in this sample may be carry-over from other donors' samples. Input material: PBMCs.

This CDR3 is CASSLREGRRETQYF. CDR3 nucleotides: TGTGCCAGCAGCTTGAGGGAGGGCCGAAGGGAGACCCAGTACTTC. The rearrangement links TRBV7-8 to TRBJ2-5; 7 positions match TRBD2. Germline trimming cut 3 bases from V and 5 bases from J; bases unmatched to any gene: 9. The CDR3 is 15 residues long. Per the germline V gene, CDR1 is SGHVS and CDR2 is FQNEAQ. Looking up the rest from reference TRBV7-8 and TRBJ2-5 gives the full variable domain: GAGVSQSPRYKVAKRGQDVALRCDPISGHVSLFWYQQALGQGPEFLTYFQNEAQLDKSGLPSDRFFAERPEGSVSTLKIQRTQQEDSAVYLCASSLREGRRETQYFGPGTRLLVL.